The clone carrying this TCR beta chain was observed a few times. The data are from a study of T-cell reconstitution after alpha-beta-depleted transplantation in children. V was clipped by 3 bases and J by 0 bases, with 2 bases between them. Germline V CDR1 and CDR2: DFQATT, SNEGSKA (reference sequence). The CDR3 is 12 amino acids. Using unique molecular identifiers, the investigators prepared the TCRbeta library. TCRdb fed the PCR reads into MiXCR, producing one record per CDR3 protein. This repertoire shows hundreds of thousands of distinct CDR3 sequences, over 15% found once; its top ten account for 1.1%.

Sequencing used PBMCs from the stem cell graft donor, obtained from the stem cell graft. This receptor was taken from a human donor who donated a stem cell graft to a child with acute myeloid leukemia. The V gene is TRBV20-1, the J gene TRBJ2-2; no firm D call. CDR3 in amino acids: CSASPNTGELFF. CDR3 DNA: TGCAGTGCTAGCCCGAACACCGGGGAGCTGTTTTTT.